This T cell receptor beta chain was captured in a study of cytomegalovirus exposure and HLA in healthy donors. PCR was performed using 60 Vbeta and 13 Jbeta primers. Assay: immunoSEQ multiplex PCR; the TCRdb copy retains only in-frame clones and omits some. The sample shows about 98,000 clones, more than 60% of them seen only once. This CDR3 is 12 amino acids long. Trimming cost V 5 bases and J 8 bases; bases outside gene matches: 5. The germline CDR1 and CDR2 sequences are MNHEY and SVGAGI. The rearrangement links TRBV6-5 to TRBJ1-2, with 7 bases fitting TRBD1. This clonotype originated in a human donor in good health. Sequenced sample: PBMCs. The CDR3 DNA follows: TGTGCCAGCAGTATAACAGGGGACGGCTACACCTTC. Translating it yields CASSITGDGYTF.